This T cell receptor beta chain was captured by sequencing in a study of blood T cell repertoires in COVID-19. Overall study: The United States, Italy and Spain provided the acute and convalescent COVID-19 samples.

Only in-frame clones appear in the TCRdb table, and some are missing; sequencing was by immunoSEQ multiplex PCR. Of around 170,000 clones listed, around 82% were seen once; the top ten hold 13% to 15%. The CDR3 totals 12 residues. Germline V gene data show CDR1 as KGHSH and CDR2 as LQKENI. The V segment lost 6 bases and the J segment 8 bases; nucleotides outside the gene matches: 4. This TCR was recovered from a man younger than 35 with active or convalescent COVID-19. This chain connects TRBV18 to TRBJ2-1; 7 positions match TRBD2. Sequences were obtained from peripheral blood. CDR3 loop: CASSLRGDEQFF. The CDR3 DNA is TGTGCCAGCTCGCTCCGGGGGGATGAGCAGTTCTTC.